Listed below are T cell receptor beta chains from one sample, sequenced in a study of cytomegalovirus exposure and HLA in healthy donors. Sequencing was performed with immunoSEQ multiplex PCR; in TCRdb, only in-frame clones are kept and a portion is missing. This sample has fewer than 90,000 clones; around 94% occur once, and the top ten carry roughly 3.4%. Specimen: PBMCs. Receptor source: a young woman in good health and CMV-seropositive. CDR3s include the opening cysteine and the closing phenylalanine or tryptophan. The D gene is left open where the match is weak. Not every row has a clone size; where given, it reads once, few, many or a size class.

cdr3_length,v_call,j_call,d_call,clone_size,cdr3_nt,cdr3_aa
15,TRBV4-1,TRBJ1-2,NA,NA,TGCGCCAGCAGCCAAGAATCTAATACTAACTATGGCTACACCTTC,CASSQESNTNYGYTF
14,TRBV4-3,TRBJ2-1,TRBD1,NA,TGCGCCAGCAGCTCGGGACAGGGGGCAAATGAGCAGTTCTTC,CASSSGQGANEQFF
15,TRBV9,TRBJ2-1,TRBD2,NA,TGTGCCAGCAGCGGGCTAGCGGGGGGGCTCGATGAGCAGTTCTTC,CASSGLAGGLDEQFF
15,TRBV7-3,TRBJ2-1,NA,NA,TGTGCCAGCAGCTTAGGGGGCGGATATAGCAATGAGCAGTTCTTC,CASSLGGGYSNEQFF
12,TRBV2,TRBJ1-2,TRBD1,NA,TGTGCCAGCAGGGGGGACAGCGAGGGCTACACCTTC,CASRGDSEGYTF
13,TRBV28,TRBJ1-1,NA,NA,TGTGCCAGCAGTTTGCAGGGGCGAGCTGAAGCTTTCTTT,CASSLQGRAEAFF
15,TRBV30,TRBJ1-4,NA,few,TGTGCCTGGAGTTCTCCGGGGGGAAGGGGTGAAAAACTGTTTTTT,CAWSSPGGRGEKLFF
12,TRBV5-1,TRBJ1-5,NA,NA,TGCGCCAGCAGCCCGGACGGGGAGCCCCAGCATTTT,CASSPDGEPQHF
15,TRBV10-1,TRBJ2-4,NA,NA,TGCGCCAGCAGTACGGGACATCTAGCCAAAAACATTCAGTACTTC,CASSTGHLAKNIQYF
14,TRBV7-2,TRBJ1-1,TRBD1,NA,TGTGCCAGCAGCTTAAACAGGGGAGGTACTGAAGCTTTCTTT,CASSLNRGGTEAFF
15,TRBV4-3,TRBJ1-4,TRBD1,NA,TGCGCCAGCAGCCATAACAGGGGATTTGATGAAAAACTGTTTTTT,CASSHNRGFDEKLFF
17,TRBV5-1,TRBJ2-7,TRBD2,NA,TGCGCCAGCAGCTTGGATTTTGGCGGGAGGTCCTCCTACGAGCAGTACTTC,CASSLDFGGRSSYEQYF
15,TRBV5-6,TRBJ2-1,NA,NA,TGTGCCAGCAGCTTGGCAGGAGGGAATTACAATGAGCAGTTCTTC,CASSLAGGNYNEQFF
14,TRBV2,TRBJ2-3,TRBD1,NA,TGTGCCAACCCGGGACAGGCTAACACAGATACGCAGTATTTT,CANPGQANTDTQYF
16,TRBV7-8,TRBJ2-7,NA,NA,TGTGCCAGCAGCTACTACAGGGCCGATGACTCCTACGAGCAGTACTTC,CASSYYRADDSYEQYF
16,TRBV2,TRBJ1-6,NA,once,TGTGCCAGCAGTGAAAAGTCTGGCGGAATTTATTCACCCCTCCACTTT,CASSEKSGGIYSPLHF
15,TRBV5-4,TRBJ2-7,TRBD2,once,TGTGCCAGCAGCCGGGAGGTAGCGGACACCTACGAGCAGTACTTC,CASSREVADTYEQYF